One T cell receptor (beta chain) is described in this entry. Its antigen is not known. Losses at the gene ends were 5 bases for V and 4 bases for J; bases not matched to a gene: 7. The CDR3 is made up of 15 amino acids. CDR1 and CDR2 from the germline V gene are SGHNT and YYREEE (reference sequence). These data are taken from a study of T cells in localized non-small cell lung cancer. Study results and limitations: Across samples, adjacent lung featured a median roughly 61 of the top 100 tumor clones. Longer survival (overall) was linked to higher T cell density in blood. Because sequencing included only one region (of the tumor), heterogeneity remains possible.

Repertoires were generated with immunoSEQ multiplex PCR, while TCRdb's copy carries only in-frame clones and drops some. This table holds tens of thousands of clones, 70% to 90% found once. The chain uses TRBV5-4 and TRBJ2-5; 11 bases line up with TRBD2. The sample here was peripheral blood, taken before any cancer treatment. The clonotype originates from a man between 40 and 69 years old with stage I squamous cell lung carcinoma. CDR3 sequence reads: CASSPGLAVRETQYF. DNA of the CDR3: TGTGCCAGCAGTCCGGGACTAGCGGTGCGAGAGACCCAGTACTTC. The full variable domain, in which reference TRBV5-4 and TRBJ2-5 provide the parts outside the CDR3, is ETGVTQSPTHLIKTRGQQVTLRCSSQSGHNTVSWYQQALGQGPQFIFQYYREEENGRGNFPPRFSGLQFPNYSSELNVNALELDDSALYLCASSPGLAVRETQYFGPGTRLLVL.